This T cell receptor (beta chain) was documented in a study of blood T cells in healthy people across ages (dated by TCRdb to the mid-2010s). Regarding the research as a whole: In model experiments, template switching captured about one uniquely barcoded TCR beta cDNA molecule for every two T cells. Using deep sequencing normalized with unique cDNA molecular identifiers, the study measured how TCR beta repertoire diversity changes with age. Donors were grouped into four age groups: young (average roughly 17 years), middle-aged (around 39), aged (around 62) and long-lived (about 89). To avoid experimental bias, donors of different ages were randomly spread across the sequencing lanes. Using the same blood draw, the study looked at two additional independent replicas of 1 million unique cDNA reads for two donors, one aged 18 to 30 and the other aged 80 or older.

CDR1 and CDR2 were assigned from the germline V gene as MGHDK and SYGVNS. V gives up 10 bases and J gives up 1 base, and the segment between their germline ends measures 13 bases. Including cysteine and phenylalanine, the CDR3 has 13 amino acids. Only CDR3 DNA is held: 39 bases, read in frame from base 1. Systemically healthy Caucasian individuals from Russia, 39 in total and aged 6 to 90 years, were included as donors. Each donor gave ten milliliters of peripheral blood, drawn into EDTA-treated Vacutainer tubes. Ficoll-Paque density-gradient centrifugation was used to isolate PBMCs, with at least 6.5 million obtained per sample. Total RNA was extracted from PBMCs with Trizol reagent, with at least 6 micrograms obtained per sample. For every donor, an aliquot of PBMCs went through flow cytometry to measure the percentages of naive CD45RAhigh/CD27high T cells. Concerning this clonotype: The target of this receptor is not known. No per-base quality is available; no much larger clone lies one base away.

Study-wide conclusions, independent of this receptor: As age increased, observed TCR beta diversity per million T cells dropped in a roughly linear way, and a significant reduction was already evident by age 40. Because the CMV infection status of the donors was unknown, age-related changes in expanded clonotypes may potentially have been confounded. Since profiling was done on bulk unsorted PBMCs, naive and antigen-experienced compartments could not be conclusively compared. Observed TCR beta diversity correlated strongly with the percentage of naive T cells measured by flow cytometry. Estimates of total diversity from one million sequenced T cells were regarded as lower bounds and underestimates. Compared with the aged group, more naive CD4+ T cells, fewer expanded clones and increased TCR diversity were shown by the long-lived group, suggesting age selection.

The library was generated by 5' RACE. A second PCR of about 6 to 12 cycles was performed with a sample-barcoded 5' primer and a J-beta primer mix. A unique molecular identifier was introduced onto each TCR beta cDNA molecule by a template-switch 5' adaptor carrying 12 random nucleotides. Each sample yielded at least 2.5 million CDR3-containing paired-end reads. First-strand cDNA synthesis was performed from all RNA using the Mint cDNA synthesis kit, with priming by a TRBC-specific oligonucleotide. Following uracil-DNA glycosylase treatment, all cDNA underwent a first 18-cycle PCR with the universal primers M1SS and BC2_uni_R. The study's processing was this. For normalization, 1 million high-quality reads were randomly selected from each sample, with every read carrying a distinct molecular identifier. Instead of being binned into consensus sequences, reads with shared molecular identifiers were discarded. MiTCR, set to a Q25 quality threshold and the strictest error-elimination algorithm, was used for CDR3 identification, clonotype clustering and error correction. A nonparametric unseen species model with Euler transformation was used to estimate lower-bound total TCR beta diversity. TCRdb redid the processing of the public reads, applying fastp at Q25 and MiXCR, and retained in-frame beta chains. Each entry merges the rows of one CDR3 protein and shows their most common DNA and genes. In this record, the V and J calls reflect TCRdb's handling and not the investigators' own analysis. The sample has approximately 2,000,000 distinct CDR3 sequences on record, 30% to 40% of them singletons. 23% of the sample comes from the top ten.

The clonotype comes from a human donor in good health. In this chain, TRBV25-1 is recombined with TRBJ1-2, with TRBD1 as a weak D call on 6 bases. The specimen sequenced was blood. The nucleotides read TGTGCCACCACATCAGGGGTTAACTATGGCTACACCTTC. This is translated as CATTSGVNYGYTF.